The rows below give T cell receptor beta chains drawn from one sample of a study of cytomegalovirus exposure and HLA in healthy donors. The assay was immunoSEQ multiplex PCR, and TCRdb's table has in-frame clones only and misses some. The top ten hold about 5.3% of the sample, which has around 130,000 clones, around 80% seen once. Sequencing was performed on PBMCs. These receptor sequences come from a man aged 25 to 40 in good health and CMV-seronegative. CDR3s include the opening cysteine and the closing phenylalanine or tryptophan. Each record gives: J gene, clone size, CDR3 length, D gene, V gene, CDR3 DNA, CDR3 protein. D genes are given only for firm matches. Clone sizes are given selectively: once, few, many, or a class where the clone is expanded.

TRBJ1-6 - 15 TRBD1 TRBV28 TGTGCCAGTCGGACAGGGAGCTCCTATAATTCACCCCTCCACTTT CASRTGSSYNSPLHF
TRBJ2-7 few 18 TRBD2 TRBV6-4 TGTGCCAGCAGTGGCCCTAAGGTCGGGACTAGCGGGTTTTACGAGCAGTACTTC CASSGPKVGTSGFYEQYF
TRBJ2-2 - 16 - TRBV5-1 TGCGCCAGCAGCTTGGATGGGGGGAGCAACACCGGGGAGCTGTTTTTT CASSLDGGSNTGELFF
TRBJ2-5 - 14 - TRBV28 TGTGCCAGCAGTTTAGGGACTGCGCGGGAGACCCAGTACTTC CASSLGTARETQYF
TRBJ2-5 - 13 TRBD2 TRBV7-9 TGTGCCAGCAGCTTATCCGGAACCGGGACTAAGTACTTC CASSLSGTGTKYF
TRBJ2-3 - 13 - TRBV5-1 TGCGCCAGCAGTCAAGGGGGAGTGGATACGCAGTATTTT CASSQGGVDTQYF
TRBJ1-2 - 14 TRBD1 TRBV5-1 TGCGCCAGCAGCTTGGACGGACAGGGCAATGGCTACACCTTC CASSLDGQGNGYTF
TRBJ2-5 few 15 - TRBV11-3 TGTGCCAGCAGCTCCGGGGGCGGGGGCCACGAGACCCAGTACTTC CASSSGGGGHETQYF
TRBJ2-4 - 11 - TRBV6-5 TGTGCCAGCAGTTACGGCGGTGTCTGGTACTTC CASSYGGVWYF
TRBJ1-1 - 14 - TRBV5-1 TGCGCCAGCAGGGGTTACGGGGGGAACACTGAAGCTTTCTTT CASRGYGGNTEAFF
TRBJ1-5 - 17 - TRBV6-4 TGTGCCAGCAGTGACAGGCAGGGTCAATATAGCAATCAGCCCCAGCATTTT CASSDRQGQYSNQPQHF
TRBJ1-1 few 11 TRBD1 TRBV10-2 TGCGCCAGCCGGACAGGGCCTGAAGCTTTCTTT CASRTGPEAFF
TRBJ2-5 - 15 - TRBV7-8 TGTGCCAGCAGCTTAGGGACAGTCCTCCAAGAGACCCAGTACTTC CASSLGTVLQETQYF
TRBJ2-5 - 16 TRBD1 TRBV7-9 TGTGCCAGCAGCTTAGGGGACAGGGGAATTCAAGAGACCCAGTACTTC CASSLGDRGIQETQYF
TRBJ1-1 - 15 TRBD1 TRBV7-3 TGTGCCAGCAGCTTAGGACAGGGGGGACTAACTGAAGCTTTCTTT CASSLGQGGLTEAFF
TRBJ1-4 - 13 - TRBV11-2 TGTGCCAGCAGCTTCACTTATGCGGGTAAACTGTTTTTT CASSFTYAGKLFF
TRBJ1-2 - 14 - TRBV4-2 TGTGCCAGCAGCCAAGATCAGGCTCTCTATGGCTACACCTTC CASSQDQALYGYTF
TRBJ1-5 once 13 - TRBV5-6 TGTGCCAGCAGCTTCAGGGGAACTCAGCCCCAGCATTTT CASSFRGTQPQHF
TRBJ2-7 - 14 TRBD1 TRBV11-2 TGTGCCAGCAGCGTTTACAGGGGGGACTACGAGCAGTACTTC CASSVYRGDYEQYF
TRBJ2-1 - 16 TRBD2 TRBV6-6 TGTGCCAGCAGTTACCCGGGACTAGCTGGAGCCAATGAGCAGTTCTTC CASSYPGLAGANEQFF
TRBJ1-1 - 15 TRBD1 TRBV29-1 TGCAGCGTTGTATGGGGGGACAGGGGGTCCACTGAAGCTTTCTTT CSVVWGDRGSTEAFF
TRBJ1-4 - 16 - TRBV14 TGTGCCAGCAGCCCACAAGCGGGGACGGTCTATGAAAAACTGTTTTTT CASSPQAGTVYEKLFF
TRBJ2-7 once 14 TRBD1 TRBV30 TGTGCCTGGAGCGGGGACAGAAGCTCCTACGAGCAGTACTTC CAWSGDRSSYEQYF
TRBJ1-5 - 12 - TRBV28 TGTGCCAGCAGTTTATATCAGCAGCCCCAGCATTTT CASSLYQQPQHF
TRBJ1-1 - 17 TRBD1 TRBV11-2 TGTGCCAGCAGCTTAGGCCTTACAGGGGGAGGTGGCACTGAAGCTTTCTTT CASSLGLTGGGGTEAFF
TRBJ1-4 - 16 TRBD1 TRBV7-9 TGTGCCAGCAGCCTAAGAGGACAGGGCACTAATGAAAAACTGTTTTTT CASSLRGQGTNEKLFF
TRBJ1-4 once 14 - TRBV30 TGTGCCTCTACTGGCGCGCGGTATAATGAAAAACTGTTTTTT CASTGARYNEKLFF
TRBJ1-1 - 11 TRBD1 TRBV2 TGTGCCAGCAGCCGGGACAGTGAAGCTTTCTTT CASSRDSEAFF
TRBJ2-3 - 17 - TRBV4-1 TGCGTCAGCAGCCAAGCTCGGGAATCGACTAGCACAGATACGCAGTATTTT CVSSQARESTSTDTQYF
TRBJ1-2 - 13 - TRBV28 TGTGCCAGCAGTACCGCCCAGGGCCGACGCTACACCTTC CASSTAQGRRYTF
TRBJ1-1 - 13 - TRBV5-1 TGCGCCAGCAGAGTAGAGGGCGCACCTGAAGCTTTCTTT CASRVEGAPEAFF
TRBJ2-1 - 13 - TRBV9 TGTGCCAGCAGCGTAGTGATAGCGCGGGAGCAGTTCTTC CASSVVIAREQFF
TRBJ1-5 few 14 - TRBV6-6 TGTGCCAGCAGTTACTCGCGGGGGAATCAGCCCCAGCATTTT CASSYSRGNQPQHF
TRBJ2-7 - 13 - TRBV5-1 TGCGCCAGCAGCTACGTGGCGGGGAATGTGCAGTACTTC CASSYVAGNVQYF
TRBJ2-1 - 16 TRBD2 TRBV5-6 TGTGCCAGCAGCCGGACTAGCGGGAGGGCCTACAATGAGCAGTTCTTC CASSRTSGRAYNEQFF
TRBJ1-3 - 15 - TRBV10-1 TGCGCCAGCAGTGAGTCGACAGGCTCTGGAAACACCATATATTTT CASSESTGSGNTIYF
TRBJ1-2 - 13 - TRBV6-5 TGTGCCAGCAGTTATTATGGAGGCTATGGCTACACCTTC CASSYYGGYGYTF
TRBJ2-7 - 16 TRBD2 TRBV2 TGTGCCAGCAGTGAATATCAACTAGCGGGCGCTTACGAGCAGTACTTC CASSEYQLAGAYEQYF
TRBJ1-3 - 14 - TRBV18 TGTGCCAGCTCACCACCCCCCTTCGGAAACACCATATATTTT CASSPPPFGNTIYF
TRBJ2-7 once 12 TRBD2 TRBV28 TGTGCCAACAGCGGGACTTACTACGAGCAGTACTTC CANSGTYYEQYF
TRBJ2-1 few 12 - TRBV5-6 TGTGCCAGCAGCGAGGGAGGACTGGGGCAGTTCTTC CASSEGGLGQFF
TRBJ2-1 - 10 - TRBV7-9 TGTGCCAGCAGCTCGGATGAGCAGTTCTTC CASSSDEQFF